This T cell receptor (beta chain) was observed in a study of cytomegalovirus exposure and HLA in healthy donors. The PCR was carried out with 60 Vbeta primers and 13 Jbeta primers. Sequenced by immunoSEQ multiplex PCR; TCRdb stores in-frame clones only, minus some. The sample lists about 240,000 clones, approximately 82% seen once, with about 8% in the top ten. V was clipped by 2 bases and J by 6 bases, with 7 bases between them. The CDR3 has 12 amino acids. CDR1 is LNHDA and CDR2 is SQIVND in the germline V gene (reference sequence). The rearrangement links TRBV19 to TRBJ1-2; possibly TRBD1 for D (6 bases). The source of this sequence is a woman aged 55-75 years in good health and CMV-seropositive. Sequenced material: PBMCs. The CDR3 protein is CASSIQGNGYTF. For the CDR3, the DNA is TGTGCCAGTAGTATACAGGGGAATGGCTACACCTTC.